The 17 T cell receptor beta chains listed next were all sequenced from one sample in a study of PD-1 blockade in classical Hodgkin lymphoma. Method: immunoSEQ multiplex PCR; TCRdb's copy keeps in-frame clones and lacks some. The sample has 70,000 or so clones; 70% to 80% are singletons. Relapses following autologous stem cell transplantation were seen in all patients, with brentuximab vedotin exposure varying. Sequencing used peripheral blood mononuclear cells (PBMCs), obtained before the second cycle of nivolumab. The receptor set was obtained from a human donor with classical Hodgkin lymphoma.

This rearrangement joins TRBV29-1 to TRBJ1-2, with 7 bases fitting TRBD1. J gave up 8 bases and V 3 bases, and 15 bases lay outside the gene matches. CDR3 length: 15 residues. Germline loops: CDR1 SQVTM, CDR2 ANQGSEA. CDR3 nucleotides: TGCAGCGTTGAGCCAAGTGAAACAGGGGTGGAAGGCTACACCTTC. Its translation: CSVEPSETGVEGYTF.

About this clone: Other nucleotide sequences from this sample produce the same CDR3. V usage is TRBV6-5 and J usage is TRBJ1-2, with 8 bases identical to TRBD1. Germline CDR1 MNHEY, CDR2 SVGAGI. This CDR3 contains 12 residues. Trimming took 6 bases from V and 6 from J; bases not matched to a gene: 3. Here the CDR3 reads CASRLQGDGYTF. For the CDR3, the DNA is TGTGCCAGCAGACTACAGGGGGATGGCTACACCTTC.

The rearrangement joins TRBV4-2 to TRBJ1-5; D not resolved. From germline, CDR1 is LGHNA and CDR2 YNFKEQ. Trimming shortened V by 1 base and J by 0 bases, and 10 bases separated the two germline ends. CDR3 length: 16 residues. CDR3 residues: CASSQVADYSNQPQHF. The CDR3 DNA reads TGTGCCAGCAGCCAAGTCGCGGATTATAGCAATCAGCCCCAGCATTTT.

The V call is TRBV7-9, the J call TRBJ2-7; a possible D gene is TRBD2 (5 bases). This CDR3 contains 15 residues. CDR1 and CDR2 (germline): SEHNR, FQNEAQ (reference sequence). V was clipped by 1 base and J by 0 bases, with 10 bases between them. CDR3 amino acids: CASSLGTLNSYEQYF. CDR3 DNA: TGTGCCAGCAGCTTAGGGACTCTAAACTCCTACGAGCAGTACTTC.

J is TRBJ2-7 and V is TRBV9; D ambiguous. Trimming removed 3 bases at V and 2 bases at J, with 6 bases between. The germline V gene encodes CDR1 SGDLS and CDR2 YYNGEE. This CDR3 is built from 12 residues. DNA for the CDR3: TGTGCCAGCAGCGAAACTACCTACGAGCAGTACTTC. It yields the protein CASSETTYEQYF.

This clone was observed a few times. V is TRBV9 and J is TRBJ2-3; no firm D call. V shed 0 bases and J shed 0 bases, with 2 bases lying between them. CDR1 and CDR2 (germline): SGDLS, YYNGEE. This CDR3 comprises 13 residues. The CDR3 DNA reads TGTGCCAGCAGCGTAGCCAGCACAGATACGCAGTATTTT. Amino acid sequence: CASSVASTDTQYF.

The chain couples TRBV5-1 to TRBJ2-2, with TRBD1 matching over 10 bases. Trimming at V came to 4 bases and at J to 4 bases, leaving 7 bases not matched to a gene. This CDR3 spans 16 amino acids. The germline V gene encodes CDR1 SGHRS and CDR2 YFSETQ. Here the CDR3 reads CASSGMGQGLTGELFF. CDR3 bases: TGCGCCAGCAGCGGCATGGGACAGGGGCTCACCGGGGAGCTGTTTTTT. The variable domain in full, with the rest retrieved from reference TRBV5-1 and TRBJ2-2, is KAGVTQTPRYLIKTRGQQVTLSCSPISGHRSVSWYQQTPGQGLQFLFEYFSETQRNKGNFPGRFSGRQFSNSRSEMNVSTLELGDSALYLCASSGMGQGLTGELFFGEGSRLTVL.

This clone was counted at least ten times. This chain joins TRBV11-2 and TRBJ2-2, with no clear D. Germline lookup yields CDR1 SGHAT and CDR2 FQNNGV. V gave up 2 bases and J gave up 1 base, with 11 bases separating them. The CDR3 contains 16 residues. The CDR3 here is CASSLNAVGNTGELFF. The CDR3 nucleotides read TGTGCCAGCAGCTTAAATGCAGTAGGGAACACCGGGGAGCTGTTTTTT.

The gene calls are TRBV4-1 and TRBJ1-1, with D uncertain. Germline assignment: CDR1 MGHRA and CDR2 YSYEKL. V was shortened by 1 base and J by 4 bases, with 10 bases between the two germline ends. This CDR3 comprises 14 residues. CDR3 nucleotides: TGCGCCAGCAGCCAAGTGCTGGGGTTCACTGAAGCTTTCTTT. This sequence encodes CASSQVLGFTEAFF.

The chain carries TRBV18 and TRBJ1-4; the match to TRBD1 covers 12 bases. Per germline, CDR1 KGHSH and CDR2 LQKENI. Losses at the gene ends were 2 bases for V and 7 bases for J; bases not matched to a gene: 2. The CDR3 extends over 15 amino acids. The CDR3 spells CASSPGTGGVEKLFF. As DNA, the CDR3 is TGTGCCAGCTCACCAGGGACAGGGGGCGTTGAAAAACTGTTTTTT.

The chain uses TRBV19 and TRBJ2-7; 7 nucleotides match TRBD1. The CDR3 contains 16 residues. With 4 bases clipped from V and 3 bases from J, the junction kept 12 bases outside the gene matches. CDR1 and CDR2 (germline): LNHDA, SQIVND (reference sequence). The CDR3 coding sequence is TGTGCCAGTAGTACTTTGGGTGCAGGGGGTTTCTACGAGCAGTACTTC. The encoded protein is CASSTLGAGGFYEQYF.

Of note for this clone: Other DNA sequences of this sample code for an identical CDR3. This chain joins TRBV5-1 and TRBJ2-1; 11 positions match TRBD2. The CDR3 is 16 amino acids. The germline V gene has CDR1 SGHRS and CDR2 YFSETQ. V lost 1 base and J lost 4; bases outside the gene matches: 4. CDR3: CASSLKVAGGYNEQFF. Written as DNA, the CDR3 is TGCGCCAGCAGCTTGAAGGTAGCGGGAGGGTACAATGAGCAGTTCTTC.

The chain uses TRBV30 and TRBJ2-1; D is ambiguous. The germline CDR1 and CDR2 sequences are GTSNPN and SVGIG (reference sequence). The ends were cut back, 0 bases at V and 0 bases at J, with 9 bases in the middle. The CDR3 loop spans 15 amino acids. The CDR3 sequence is CAWSVTWNSYNEQFF. The CDR3 coding sequence is TGTGCCTGGAGTGTTACCTGGAACTCCTACAATGAGCAGTTCTTC.

V gene TRBV19 combines with J gene TRBJ2-7; 7 bases fit TRBD1. This CDR3 region has 14 residues. Germline V gene lookup returns CDR1 LNHDA and CDR2 SQIVND (reference sequence). Unmatched junction bases numbered 6, after V lost 5 bases and J lost 2 bases. The CDR3 is CASSVRDSPYEQYF. For the CDR3, the DNA is TGTGCCAGTAGTGTCCGGGACAGTCCCTACGAGCAGTACTTC.

This chain connects TRBV5-6 to TRBJ2-3; the D gene could be TRBD1 or TRBD2 (5 bases each). Per germline, CDR1 SGHDT and CDR2 YYEEEE. Trimming took 2 bases from V and 1 from J, leaving 20 bases between them. The CDR3 consists of 18 residues. This CDR3 is CASSFSSGRGLRTDTQYF. The CDR3 DNA follows: TGTGCCAGCAGCTTTAGTTCGGGACGTGGTTTACGCACAGATACGCAGTATTTT.

A few counts support this clone. This chain uses TRBV30 with TRBJ1-1; D unresolved. The CDR3 loop spans 13 amino acids. Germline CDR1 reads GTSNPN; CDR2 reads SVGIG (reference sequence). Trimming took off 8 bases at V and 0 bases at J, with 13 bases between the two ends. The CDR3 spells CARTKVMNTEAFF. DNA of the CDR3: TGTGCCCGTACTAAGGTCATGAACACTGAAGCTTTCTTT. The full variable domain, rest sourced from reference TRBV30 and TRBJ1-1, is SQTIHQWPATLVQPVGSPLSLECTVEGTSNPNLYWYRQAAGRGLQLLFYSVGIGQISSEVPQNLSASRPQDRQFILSSKKLLLSDSGFYLCARTKVMNTEAFFGQGTRLTVV.

In its sample, this clone was seen a few times. Other nucleotide sequences in the sample specify the same CDR3. The chain carries TRBV6-5 and TRBJ2-3, with 8 positions matching TRBD2. The CDR3 totals 14 residues. Germline CDR1 reads MNHEY; CDR2 reads SVGAGI. J gave up 4 bases and V 6 bases, and 6 bases lay outside the gene matches. The CDR3 reads CASSYSGGADTQYF. The CDR3 DNA follows: TGTGCCAGCAGCTACAGCGGGGGCGCAGATACGCAGTATTTT.